Listed here is a single T cell receptor beta chain. Its target is unknown. Both 60 Vbeta primers and 13 Jbeta primers went into the PCR. Clones were sequenced by immunoSEQ multiplex PCR, and TCRdb holds only the in-frame ones, with some missing. The sample consists of approximately 150,000 clones, around 80% of them appearing once. This entry belongs to a study of cytomegalovirus exposure and HLA in healthy donors. Study-wide context: A previous analysis identified fewer than 130 million unique TCR beta sequences derived from some 200 million T cells.

The study, taken as a whole, reports: What a later analysis reportedly showed was that an Asian-associated ancestry cluster had fewer N-insertions than the approximately 700-donor mean. In a later analysis, a missense DCLRE1C variant was linked to TCR beta V- and J-gene trimming.

Germline assignment: CDR1 MDHEN and CDR2 SYDVKM. Unmatched junction bases numbered 15, after V lost 7 bases and J lost 3 bases. The CDR3 spans 17 residues. The sample comprised PBMCs. V gene TRBV28 combines with J gene TRBJ1-2, with 9 positions matching TRBD1. The receptor comes from a man aged 35 to 55 in good health and CMV-seronegative. The CDR3 region has the DNA TGTGCCAGCATCAGGATCCTTAAACAGGGGGCCCACTATGGCTACACCTTC. Its translation is CASIRILKQGAHYGYTF.